This entry concerns a single TCR beta chain. Its antigen is not known. The data stem from a study of a mutant IDH1 vaccine in newly diagnosed glioma. Study overall: Treated patients had a mean age of about 38 years and an approximately 62% male, approximately 38% female split. The study's findings and limits: Pseudoprogression seemed unlinked to shifts in top peripheral T cell clonotypes.

The time point: baseline, week 1 (first vaccination visit). Treatment described: pre-vaccination baseline after standard-of-care therapy. Assay: immunoSEQ multiplex PCR; the TCRdb copy retains only in-frame clones and omits some. The sample includes tens of thousands of clones, about 92% of them seen just once. This sequence was found in a man aged 40-49 years with glioma. Here the sequenced sample was PBMCs, taken from a glioma patient treated with radiotherapy, temozolomide or both.

The CDR3 sequence: CASSGDRHRLATQETQYF. The DNA for the CDR3 is TGTGCCAGCAGTGGGGATCGCCATAGACTAGCGACTCAAGAGACCCAGTACTTC. The chain is built from TRBV2 and TRBJ2-5, with 8 bases fitting TRBD2. There are 18 residues in the CDR3. Germline V CDR1 and CDR2: SNHLY, FYNNEI. The V gene end was trimmed by 4 bases and the J gene end by 2 bases; junction bases not matched to a gene: 15.